This T cell receptor beta chain was captured in a study of T cells in localized non-small cell lung cancer. This clone has just one count. Its antigen is not identified. The assay was immunoSEQ multiplex PCR, and TCRdb's table has in-frame clones only and misses some. Here the sample spans 70,000 to 75,000 clones, roughly 80% being singletons. The CDR3 has 15 residues. Trimming cost V 8 bases and J 0 bases, with 14 bases left between them. CDR1 is MDHEN, CDR2 SYDVKM, per germline. Findings of the study overall: Higher blood T cell density tracked longer overall survival.

V gene TRBV28 combines with J gene TRBJ1-3; a weak D match, TRBD1 (6 bases). The sequencing used peripheral blood, collected before any cancer treatment. This TCR was recovered from a female donor older than 55 with stage I lung adenocarcinoma. CDR3 protein: CASALTGRSGNTIYF. For the CDR3, the DNA is TGTGCCAGCGCACTGACAGGCCGCTCTGGAAACACCATATATTTT.